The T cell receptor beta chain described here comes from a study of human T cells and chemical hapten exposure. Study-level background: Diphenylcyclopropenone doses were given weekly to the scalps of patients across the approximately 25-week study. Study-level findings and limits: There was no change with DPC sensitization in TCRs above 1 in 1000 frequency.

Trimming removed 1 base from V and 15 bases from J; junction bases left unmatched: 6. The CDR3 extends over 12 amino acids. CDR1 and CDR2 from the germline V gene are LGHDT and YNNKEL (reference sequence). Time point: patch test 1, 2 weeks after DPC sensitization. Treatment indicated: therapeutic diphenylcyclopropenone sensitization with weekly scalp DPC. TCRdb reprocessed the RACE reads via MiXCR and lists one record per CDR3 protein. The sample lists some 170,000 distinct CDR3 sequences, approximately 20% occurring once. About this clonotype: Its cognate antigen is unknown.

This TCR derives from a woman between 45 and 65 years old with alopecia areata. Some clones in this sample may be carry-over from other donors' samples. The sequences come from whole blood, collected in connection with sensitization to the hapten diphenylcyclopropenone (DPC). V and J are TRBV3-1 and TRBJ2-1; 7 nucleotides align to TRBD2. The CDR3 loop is CASSQAGLVPFF. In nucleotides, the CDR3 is TGTGCCAGCAGCCAAGCAGGACTAGTTCCGTTCTTC.